This passage covers 21 T cell receptor beta chains from one sample sequenced in a study of regulatory T cells in long-lasting Graves disease. The time point here: newly diagnosed GD, antithyroid drugs for less than 3 months. Generation of the TCR library employed RNA extracted from PBMCs. Through Arm-PCR of CDR3 regions and iRepertoire HTBI primers, TCR beta libraries were built. TCRdb fed the multiplex PCR reads into MiXCR, producing one record per CDR3 protein. The sample records some 220,000 distinct CDR3 sequences, around 19% being singletons. The same data also contributed to another study, on T cells in Graves' hyperthyroidism and ophthalmopathy.

The sequencing here drew on peripheral blood mononuclear cells (PBMCs), taken at new diagnosis, from a patient treated with antithyroid drugs. The receptors come from a woman between 25 and 40 years old with Graves disease.

With respect to this clonotype: A read error is the likely source, as a far larger clone sits one nucleotide away. The chain carries TRBV27 and TRBJ1-5; 12 bases are a match to TRBD1. Germline CDR1 is MNHEY and CDR2 is SMNVEV (reference sequence). The CDR3 spans 18 residues. The CDR3 sequence: CASSSGTGGLYSNQPLHF. CDR3 DNA: TGTGCCAGCAGCTCCGGGACAGGGGGCCTTTATAGCAATCAGCCCCTGCATTTT.

This clonotype was seen at least ten times. A much larger clone lies a single base off, so this may be a read error. This sequence joins TRBV2 and TRBJ2-7; 8 nucleotides line up with TRBD1. The CDR3 is 13 amino acids. Trimming at V came to 4 bases and at J to 2 bases, leaving 1 base not matched to a gene. The germline gives CDR1 SNHLY, CDR2 FYNNEI. CDR3 bases: TGTGCCAGCAGTGGACAGGGGACCTACGAGCAGTACTTC. Its translation is CASSGQGTYEQYF.

The chain is built from TRBV3-1 and TRBJ2-7, with D tentatively TRBD1 (6 bases). Germline V gene lookup returns CDR1 LGHDT and CDR2 YNNKEL (reference sequence). V lost 6 bases and J lost 6, with 21 bases in between. The CDR3 totals 15 residues. CDR3 sequence (DNA): TGTGCCAGCAGTCCCAGGGGCAGCTGGGCATCCGAGCAGTACTTC. Its protein product is CASSPRGSWASEQYF.

This clonotype has a count of ten or more. The gene calls are TRBV6-1 and TRBJ2-2, with a possible D match to TRBD1 (6 bases). Germline values: CDR1 MNHNS, CDR2 SASEGT. The V gene lost 6 bases and the J gene lost 4 bases, with 27 bases spanning the gap. The CDR3 is 19 amino acids. CDR3 in amino acids: CASRRTGHPRAGSTGELFF. Written as DNA, the CDR3 is TGTGCCAGCAGAAGGACGGGACACCCAAGAGCAGGGAGCACCGGGGAGCTGTTTTTT.

This clonotype has ten or more counts. V and J are TRBV14 and TRBJ2-2; D is uncertain. From germline, CDR1 is SGHDN and CDR2 FVKESK. The V end lost 1 base, the J end lost 7 bases, and 10 bases lay between the germline ends. CDR3 size: 14 residues. CDR3 bases: TGTGCCAGCAGCCAAGCCATTTCTAGCGGGGAGCTGTTTTTT. This encodes CASSQAISSGELFF.

The V and J genes are TRBV13 and TRBJ1-6; weak D call: TRBD1 (5 bases). The CDR3 loop spans 14 amino acids. Germline V gene lookup returns CDR1 PRHDT and CDR2 FYEKMQ (reference sequence). Trimming cost V 4 bases and J 16 bases, with 20 bases left between them. CDR3 amino acids: CASSSGDYNSSLHF. The CDR3 coding sequence is TGTGCCAGCAGCTCGGGGGACTATAATTCATCGCTCCACTTT. The full variable domain, rest sourced from reference TRBV13 and TRBJ1-6, is AAGVIQSPRHLIKEKRETATLKCYPIPRHDTVYWYQQGPGQDPQFLISFYEKMQSDKGSIPDRFSAQQFSDYHSELNMSSLELGDSALYFCASSSGDYNSSLHFGNGTRLTVT.

This clonotype was counted many times. The CDR3 nucleotides are TGTGCCAGCAGTCCCAGACATACGTCCCAAAACACTGAAGCTTTCTTT. It codes for CASSPRHTSQNTEAFF. J is TRBJ1-1 and V is TRBV6-1; D unclear. The CDR3 spans 16 residues. CDR1 and CDR2 from the germline V gene are MNHNS and SASEGT. V was trimmed by 5 bases and J by 2 bases, leaving 18 bases between them.

This clonotype showed up many times. The rearrangement joins TRBV2 to TRBJ2-4; D might be TRBD1 (5 bases). Trimming took 0 bases from V and 3 from J, leaving 9 bases between them. The CDR3 extends over 15 amino acids. Looked up from germline, CDR1 is SNHLY and CDR2 is FYNNEI. The CDR3 protein is CASSEAGTGKNIQYF. The CDR3 region has the DNA TGTGCCAGCAGTGAAGCCGGCACAGGCAAAAACATTCAGTACTTC.

This clonotype was counted at least ten times. The V gene is TRBV4-1, the J gene TRBJ2-3; no reliable D call. CDR1 and CDR2 from the germline V gene are MGHRA and YSYEKL. This CDR3 is 15 amino acids long. V lost 0 bases to trimming and J lost 7 bases, with 14 bases between them. CDR3: CASSQERRNLNTQYF. The CDR3 DNA reads TGCGCCAGCAGCCAAGAAAGAAGGAACCTCAATACGCAGTATTTT.

This clonotype was counted many times. This chain connects TRBV6-2 or TRBV6-3 to TRBJ2-2, with no clear D. V was trimmed by 6 bases and J by 4 bases, leaving 12 bases between them. CDR3 length: 14 residues. Germline loops: CDR1 MNHEY, CDR2 SVGEGT. CDR3 region: CASRPYGGTGELFF. Written as DNA, the CDR3 is TGTGCCAGCAGACCATACGGCGGCACCGGGGAGCTGTTTTTT.

V and J are TRBV2 and TRBJ2-3; 16 nucleotides line up with TRBD2. V was clipped by 7 bases and J by 4 bases; unmatched bases: 5. The CDR3 contains 16 residues. Germline V CDR1 and CDR2: SNHLY, FYNNEI. The CDR3 loop is CASNAGLAGGSDTQYF. In DNA, the CDR3 is TGTGCCAGCAACGCGGGACTAGCGGGAGGGTCAGATACGCAGTATTTT.

This clonotype has ten or more counts. The chain has TRBV27 and TRBJ1-5, with 12 bases that match TRBD1. The CDR3 contains 16 residues. CDR1 and CDR2 (germline): MNHEY, SMNVEV (reference sequence). Losses at the gene ends were 6 bases for V and 5 bases for J; bases not matched to a gene: 8. CDR3 coding DNA: TGTGCCAGCAGCCCCTCCGGGACAGGGGGCCATCAGCCCCAGCATTTT. Its translation: CASSPSGTGGHQPQHF.

This clonotype has ten or more counts. The V and J genes are TRBV29-1 and TRBJ2-1; D could derive from TRBD1 or TRBD2 (5 bases each). Trimming took off 5 bases at V and 6 bases at J, with 17 bases between the two ends. Germline assignment: CDR1 SQVTM and CDR2 ANQGSEA. This CDR3 has 14 residues. The CDR3 bases are TGCAGCGTTTACCGGGCCAGGGAGTCCAATGAGCAGTTCTTC. It translates to CSVYRARESNEQFF.

The table lists this clonotype with a few counts. This may come from a read error, since a much larger clone is one base off. A read error is likely, as this CDR3 ends without the conserved phenylalanine or tryptophan. The rearrangement joins TRBV27 to TRBJ2-4, with TRBD1 identical over 9 bases. The germline V gene encodes CDR1 MNHEY and CDR2 SMNVEV (reference sequence). This CDR3 comprises 14 residues. Trimming cost V 5 bases and J 3 bases; bases outside gene matches: 2. The CDR3 here is CASSVGQGKNIQYL. CDR3 DNA sequence: TGTGCCAGCAGTGTGGGACAGGGCAAAAACATTCAGTACCTC.

The rearrangement links TRBV6-2 or TRBV6-3 to TRBJ2-1; D unclear. The V gene's germline CDR1 is MNHEY and CDR2 SVGEGT. The V gene lost 2 bases and the J gene lost 6 bases, with 5 bases spanning the gap. The CDR3 extends over 12 amino acids. The CDR3 region has the DNA TGTGCCAGCAGTTACGCAGGCAATGAGCAGTTCTTC. This gives the protein CASSYAGNEQFF.

This clonotype showed up just a few times. A read error is likely, as this CDR3 ends without the conserved phenylalanine or tryptophan. The rearrangement links TRBV6-4 to TRBJ2-1; 7 bases map to TRBD2. The germline gives CDR1 MRHNA, CDR2 SNTAGT. V trimming: 1 base; J trimming: 7 bases; junction bases outside the gene matches: 7. The CDR3 sequence is 15 residues long. DNA for the CDR3: TGTGCCAGCAGTGACTTCATCGCGGGAGTAAATGAGCAGTTCCTC. Residues: CASSDFIAGVNEQFL.

The rearrangement joins TRBV11-2 to TRBJ2-1; TRBD2 matches 11 bases. V shed 5 bases and J 6 bases; nucleotides not matched to a gene: 3. Germline loops: CDR1 SGHAT, CDR2 FQNNGV. This CDR3 contains 14 residues. As DNA, the CDR3 is TGTGCCAGCAGCGTGGGACTAGCGGCCAATGAGCAGTTCTTC. Protein product: CASSVGLAANEQFF.

This clonotype was seen repeatedly, ten times or more. The gene calls are TRBV14 and TRBJ1-1, with a tentative D call TRBD1 (5 bases). V lost 2 bases, J lost 5 bases, and 9 bases lay in between. CDR3 size: 13 residues. Per germline, CDR1 SGHDN and CDR2 FVKESK. The CDR3 DNA is TGTGCCAGCAGCCAACTTCGGGGGACTGAAGCTTTCTTT. Protein sequence: CASSQLRGTEAFF.

A remark on this clonotype: A far bigger clonotype differs at one base, so this is likely a read error. The J gene is TRBJ1-3, the V gene TRBV11-2; D unclear. This CDR3 region has 11 residues. V lost 3 bases and J lost 3, with 0 bases in between. Germline CDR1 is SGHAT and CDR2 is FQNNGV. CDR3 residues: CASSFGNTIYF. CDR3 nucleotide sequence: TGTGCCAGCAGCTTTGGAAACACCATATATTTT.

In this sample, this clonotype turned up many times. This chain joins TRBV4-1 and TRBJ2-3; D is ambiguous. The ends were cut back, 1 base at V and 5 bases at J, with 4 bases in the middle. The CDR3 runs 12 residues. Germline-derived CDR1 and CDR2 are MGHRA and YSYEKL. Here the CDR3 reads CASSQVRDTQYF. Here the CDR3 DNA reads TGCGCCAGCAGCCAAGTCAGAGATACGCAGTATTTT.

In regard to this clonotype: A much larger clone is a single base away; this may be a read error. The gene calls are TRBV6-2 or TRBV6-3 and TRBJ1-2; a weak D match, TRBD1 (6 bases). Trimming removed 6 bases at V and 4 bases at J, with 12 bases between. The CDR3 spans 13 residues. Germline V gene sequence: CDR1 MNHEY, CDR2 SVGEGT. The CDR3 sequence is CASSPPGAYGYTF. In DNA, the CDR3 is TGTGCCAGCAGCCCCCCGGGGGCCTATGGCTACACCTTC.